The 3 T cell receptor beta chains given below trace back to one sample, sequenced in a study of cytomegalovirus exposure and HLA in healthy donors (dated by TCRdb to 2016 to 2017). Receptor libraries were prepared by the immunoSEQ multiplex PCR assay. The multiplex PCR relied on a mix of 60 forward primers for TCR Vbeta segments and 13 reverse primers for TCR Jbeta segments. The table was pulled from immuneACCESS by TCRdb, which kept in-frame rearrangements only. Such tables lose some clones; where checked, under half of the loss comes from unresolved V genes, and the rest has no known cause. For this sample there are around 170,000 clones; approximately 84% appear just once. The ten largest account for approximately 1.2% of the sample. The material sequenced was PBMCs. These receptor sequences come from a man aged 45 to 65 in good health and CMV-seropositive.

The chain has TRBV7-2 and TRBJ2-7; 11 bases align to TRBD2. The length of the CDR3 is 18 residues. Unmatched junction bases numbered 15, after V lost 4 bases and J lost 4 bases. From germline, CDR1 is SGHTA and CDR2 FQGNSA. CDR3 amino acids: CASSSKTSGDGVSYEQYF. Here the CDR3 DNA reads TGTGCCAGCAGCTCAAAGACTAGCGGGGATGGGGTGTCTTACGAGCAGTACTTC.

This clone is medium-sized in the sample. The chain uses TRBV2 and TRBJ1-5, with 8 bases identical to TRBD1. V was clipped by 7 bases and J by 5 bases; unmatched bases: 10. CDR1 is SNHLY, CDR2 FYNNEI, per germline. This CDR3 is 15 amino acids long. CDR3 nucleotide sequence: TGTGCCAGCACCCTCGACAGGGGAAAGGATCAGCCCCAGCATTTT. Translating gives CASTLDRGKDQPQHF.

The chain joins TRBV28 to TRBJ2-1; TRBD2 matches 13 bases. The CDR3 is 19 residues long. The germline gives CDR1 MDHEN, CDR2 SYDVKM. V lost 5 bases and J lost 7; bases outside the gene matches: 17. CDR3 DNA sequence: TGTGCCAGCAGTCCCCCCTCCGGGACTAGCGGGACCCTAGGGAATGAGCAGTTCTTC. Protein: CASSPPSGTSGTLGNEQFF.